Following are 26 T cell receptor beta chains from one sample sequenced in a study of T cell responses to AZD1222 COVID-19 vaccine. The table came from immunoSEQ multiplex PCR; TCRdb's copy has only in-frame clones and leaves some out. The repertoire has more than 100,000 clones, approximately 90% of them found once; the top ten carry roughly 8.4%. This sample comprised peripheral blood, obtained on day 0 of AZD1222 vaccination. These TCRs come from an adult in good health.

The chain has TRBV28 and TRBJ2-2; D is unresolved. This CDR3 region has 14 residues. Germline V gene lookup returns CDR1 MDHEN and CDR2 SYDVKM. The V end lost 4 bases, the J end lost 7 bases, and 13 bases lay between the germline ends. CDR3 in DNA: TGTGCCAGCAGTTCCCCAGGCGAGCTCGGGGAGCTGTTTTTT. Translated: CASSSPGELGELFF.

The rearrangement joins TRBV2 to TRBJ1-5; D remains unclear. Germline CDR1 and CDR2: SNHLY and FYNNEI. The CDR3 sequence is 13 residues long. Trimming took off 0 bases at V and 9 bases at J, with 9 bases between the two ends. The CDR3: CASSEAWLGPQHF. CDR3 nucleotides: TGTGCCAGCAGTGAAGCTTGGTTAGGGCCCCAGCATTTT.

The chain's CDR3 is CATRRQNTEAFF. CDR3 nucleotides: TGTGCCACCCGACGGCAGAACACTGAAGCTTTCTTT. The V call is TRBV6-5, the J call TRBJ1-1; no clear D. The CDR3 loop spans 12 amino acids. CDR1 MNHEY and CDR2 SVGAGI come from the germline V gene. Trimming removed 10 bases from V and 1 base from J, with 10 bases in between.

The chain employs TRBV5-1 and TRBJ1-2; the D gene is possibly TRBD1 (5 bases). Trimming took off 0 bases at V and 5 bases at J, with 17 bases between the two ends. The CDR3 covers 16 residues. From germline, CDR1 is SGHRS and CDR2 YFSETQ. The CDR3 here is CASSLGETGTAYGYTF. CDR3 bases: TGCGCCAGCAGCTTGGGCGAAACCGGGACTGCTTATGGCTACACCTTC.

V is TRBV5-1 and J is TRBJ1-3; D is ambiguous. Germline V gene lookup returns CDR1 SGHRS and CDR2 YFSETQ. The CDR3 runs 14 residues. V was pared by 2 bases and J by 6 bases, with 12 bases between. CDR3 in amino acids: CASSLRTEENTIYF. CDR3 nucleotide sequence: TGCGCCAGCAGCTTACGGACGGAGGAAAACACCATATATTTT.

The V and J genes are TRBV28 and TRBJ1-2; possibly TRBD1 for D (5 bases). Per the germline V gene, CDR1 is MDHEN and CDR2 is SYDVKM. V lost 5 bases and J lost 6, with 16 bases in between. This CDR3 contains 14 residues. CDR3 DNA sequence: TGTGCCAGCAGTCCTACTTTGGGGGAAAATGGCTACACCTTC. Translating it yields CASSPTLGENGYTF.

The chain recombines TRBV19 with TRBJ1-2; 7 bases fit TRBD1. CDR3 length: 13 residues. V dropped 8 bases and J dropped 3; count of bases not matched to a gene: 6. The germline V gene has CDR1 LNHDA and CDR2 SQIVND (reference sequence). Here the CDR3 DNA reads TGTGCCAGTGTCCGACAGGGAGACTATGGCTACACCTTC. This codes for CASVRQGDYGYTF.

The chain joins TRBV28 to TRBJ1-3; the D gene is possibly TRBD1 (6 bases). The germline V and J ends were trimmed by 7 bases and 8 bases, with 18 bases remaining between them. The germline V gene has CDR1 MDHEN and CDR2 SYDVKM. This CDR3 region has 14 residues. CDR3 in DNA: TGTGCCAGCATAGAGCCGGGGGCATCGGACACCATATATTTT. Protein: CASIEPGASDTIYF.

This clone has a single count. The chain carries TRBV12-3 or TRBV12-4 and TRBJ1-1; D is unresolved. This CDR3 is 12 amino acids long. The V end was cut by 2 bases, the J end by 5 bases, with 6 bases between. The CDR3 region is CASSLRETEAFF. The CDR3 DNA follows: TGTGCCAGCAGTTTACGGGAGACTGAAGCTTTCTTT.

The chain joins TRBV5-1 to TRBJ2-1; the D is unclear. V gave up 0 bases and J gave up 8 bases, with 6 bases separating them. The germline V gene has CDR1 SGHRS and CDR2 YFSETQ. This CDR3 region has 12 residues. CDR3 region: CASSLEWDEQFF. The CDR3 nucleotides read TGCGCCAGCAGCTTGGAGTGGGATGAGCAGTTCTTC.

The chain uses TRBV19 and TRBJ1-5; D gene unclear. The length of the CDR3 is 15 residues. Germline loops: CDR1 LNHDA, CDR2 SQIVND (reference sequence). V was trimmed by 9 bases and J by 1 base, leaving 16 bases between them. As DNA, the CDR3 is TGTGCCAGCCGTTTTGGAGCCGAGAGCAATCAGCCCCAGCATTTT. Residues: CASRFGAESNQPQHF.

The genes are TRBV2 and TRBJ1-2, with TRBD1 identical over 7 bases. J was trimmed by 0 bases and V by 9 bases; bases with no gene match: 22. There are 19 residues in the CDR3. The V gene's germline CDR1 is SNHLY and CDR2 FYNNEI. CDR3 amino acids: CARTPRQGPSHSSNYGYTF. The CDR3, as DNA: TGTGCCAGGACCCCTCGACAGGGACCCTCTCATTCTTCTAACTATGGCTACACCTTC.

The V and J genes are TRBV5-1 and TRBJ2-3; 11 bases match TRBD2. CDR3 length: 16 amino acids. In germline, CDR1 is SGHRS, CDR2 YFSETQ. J was trimmed by 2 bases and V by 4 bases; bases with no gene match: 6. CDR3 in DNA: TGCGCCAGCAGCGTCGGGACTAGCGGCTACACAGATACGCAGTATTTT. It translates to CASSVGTSGYTDTQYF.

The chain carries TRBV7-9 and TRBJ1-2, with a tentative D call TRBD1 (5 bases). Trimming pared 4 bases from V and 9 bases from J, leaving 21 bases between. The germline V gene encodes CDR1 SEHNR and CDR2 FQNEAQ (reference sequence). This CDR3 is built from 15 residues. CDR3 sequence: CASSSQGGAIWSYTF. The CDR3 DNA reads TGTGCCAGCAGCTCCCAGGGAGGGGCCATCTGGAGCTACACCTTC.

The V and J genes are TRBV19 and TRBJ1-2; a possible D gene is TRBD1 (6 bases). Germline V gene sequence: CDR1 LNHDA, CDR2 SQIVND (reference sequence). Trimming removed 4 bases from V and 6 bases from J, with 18 bases in between. The CDR3 is 15 residues long. This chain's CDR3 is CASSTTPRTVNGYTF. CDR3 bases: TGTGCCAGTAGTACTACACCGCGGACAGTAAATGGCTACACCTTC.

This chain connects TRBV7-8 to TRBJ2-1; 13 bases are a match to TRBD2. With 5 bases clipped from V and 5 bases from J, the junction kept 3 bases outside the gene matches. The germline CDR1 and CDR2 sequences are SGHVS and FQNEAQ. The CDR3 has 15 amino acids. CDR3 bases: TGTGCCAGCAGCCCCACTAGCGGGAGGGACAATGAGCAGTTCTTC. Protein product: CASSPTSGRDNEQFF.

The gene calls are TRBV12-3 or TRBV12-4 and TRBJ1-2; D not certain. Deletions cut 7 bases from V and 3 bases from J, with 9 bases between. The CDR3 is made up of 12 amino acids. The CDR3 DNA sequence: TGTGCCAGCAAGGGCACGGACTATGGCTACACCTTC. Translating gives CASKGTDYGYTF.

This chain links TRBV6-5 with TRBJ2-3, with 7 bases matching TRBD1. CDR3 length equals 15 residues. Trimming at V came to 0 bases and at J to 6 bases, leaving 6 bases not matched to a gene. Germline V lookup: CDR1 MNHEY, CDR2 SVGAGI. The CDR3 nucleotides are TGTGCCAGCAGTTACTCGACAGGGCGGCTGGATACGCAGTATTTT. Translating gives CASSYSTGRLDTQYF.

The rearrangement uses TRBV6-5 and TRBJ1-2; TRBD1 might be the D (6 bases). The V end lost 7 bases, the J end lost 8 bases, and 11 bases lay between the germline ends. CDR1 MNHEY and CDR2 SVGAGI come from the germline V gene. This CDR3 region has 11 residues. The CDR3 loop is CASKQGDGYTF. In DNA, the CDR3 is TGTGCCAGCAAACAGGGTGACGGCTACACCTTC.

The gene calls are TRBV29-1 and TRBJ2-3, with D unclear. V was trimmed by 4 bases and J by 2 bases, leaving 4 bases between them. The germline gives CDR1 SQVTM, CDR2 ANQGSEA. The CDR3 totals 11 residues. The CDR3 region is CSVGFTDTQYF. Here the CDR3 DNA reads TGCAGCGTTGGCTTCACAGATACGCAGTATTTT.

The genes are TRBV10-2 and TRBJ2-1; 10 bases match TRBD2. The V and J ends lost 5 bases and 9 bases, in that order; junction bases with no gene match: 13. This CDR3 spans 16 amino acids. The germline V gene encodes CDR1 WSHSY and CDR2 SAAADI. CDR3: CASSSGTGTSDGEQFF. The CDR3 bases are TGCGCCAGCAGTTCTGGTACCGGGACTAGCGACGGTGAGCAGTTCTTC.

This clone was counted once. The chain has TRBV6-1 and TRBJ1-2, with 7 bases fitting TRBD1. Losses at the gene ends were 2 bases for V and 7 bases for J; bases not matched to a gene: 7. Germline V gene data show CDR1 as MNHNS and CDR2 as SASEGT. This CDR3 has 14 amino acids. The CDR3 region has the DNA TGTGCCAGCAGTGAATTAGGCAGGGGGGTTGGCTACACCTTC. Its translation: CASSELGRGVGYTF.

This chain joins TRBV5-1 and TRBJ1-2; no firm D call. The CDR3 totals 14 residues. Trimming pared 0 bases from V and 0 bases from J, leaving 6 bases between. Germline V gene sequence: CDR1 SGHRS, CDR2 YFSETQ. The chain's CDR3 is CASSLAPSNYGYTF. The DNA of the CDR3 is TGCGCCAGCAGCTTGGCCCCTTCTAACTATGGCTACACCTTC.

This rearrangement joins TRBV15 to TRBJ2-1, with 8 bases aligning to TRBD2. With V trimmed by 1 base and J by 10 bases, 3 bases remained unmatched. The germline V gene encodes CDR1 LNHNV and CDR2 YYDKDF (reference sequence). The CDR3 length is 13 residues. The CDR3 sequence is CATSRGTSREQFF. CDR3 in DNA: TGTGCCACCAGCAGAGGGACTAGCCGAGAGCAGTTCTTC.

The sample holds a few counts of this clone. J is TRBJ1-2 and V is TRBV29-1; 7 nucleotides agree with TRBD1. This CDR3 comprises 12 residues. Germline loops: CDR1 SQVTM, CDR2 ANQGSEA. Trimming removed 3 bases from V and 4 bases from J; junction bases left unmatched: 2. The CDR3 loop reads CSVERQGYGYTF. CDR3 bases: TGCAGCGTTGAGAGACAGGGCTATGGCTACACCTTC.

V usage is TRBV28 and J usage is TRBJ2-1; 7 bases are shared with TRBD2. V lost 6 bases, J lost 7 bases, and 18 bases stayed unmatched. The CDR3 has 17 residues. The germline V gene has CDR1 MDHEN and CDR2 SYDVKM. CDR3 sequence (DNA): TGTGCCAGCAGCGAAATCGGGCGGGGAGGGTGGACAAATGAGCAGTTCTTC. Residues: CASSEIGRGGWTNEQFF.